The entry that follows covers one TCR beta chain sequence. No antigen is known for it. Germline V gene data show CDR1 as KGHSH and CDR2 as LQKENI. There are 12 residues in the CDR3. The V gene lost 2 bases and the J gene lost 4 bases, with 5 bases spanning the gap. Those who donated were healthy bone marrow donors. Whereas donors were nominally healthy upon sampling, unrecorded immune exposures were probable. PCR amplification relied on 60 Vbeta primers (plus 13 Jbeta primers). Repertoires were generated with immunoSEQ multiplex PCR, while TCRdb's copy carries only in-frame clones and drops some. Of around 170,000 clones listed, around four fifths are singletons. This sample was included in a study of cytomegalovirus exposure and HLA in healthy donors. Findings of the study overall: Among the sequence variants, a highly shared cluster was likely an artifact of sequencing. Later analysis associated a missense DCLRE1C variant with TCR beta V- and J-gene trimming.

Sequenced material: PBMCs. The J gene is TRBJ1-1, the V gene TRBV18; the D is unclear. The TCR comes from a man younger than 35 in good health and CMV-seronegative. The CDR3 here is CASSPGSTEAFF. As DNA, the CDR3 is TGTGCCAGCTCACCAGGGAGCACTGAAGCTTTCTTT.